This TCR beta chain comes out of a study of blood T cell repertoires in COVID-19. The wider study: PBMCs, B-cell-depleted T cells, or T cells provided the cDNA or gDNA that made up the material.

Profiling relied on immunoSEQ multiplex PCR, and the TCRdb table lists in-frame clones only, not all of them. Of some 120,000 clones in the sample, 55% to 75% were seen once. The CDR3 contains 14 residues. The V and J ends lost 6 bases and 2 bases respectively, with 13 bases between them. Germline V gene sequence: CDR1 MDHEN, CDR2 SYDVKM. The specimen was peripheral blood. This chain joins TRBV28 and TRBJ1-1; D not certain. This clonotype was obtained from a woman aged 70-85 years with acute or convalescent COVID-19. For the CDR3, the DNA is TGTGCCAGCAGCCTACCTATAAGAAACACTGAAGCTTTCTTT. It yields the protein CASSLPIRNTEAFF.